The 15 T cell receptor beta chains below come from one sample, sequenced in a study of blood T cell repertoires in COVID-19. The assay was immunoSEQ multiplex PCR, and TCRdb's table has in-frame clones only and misses some. The profile covers under 250,000 clones, with 92% appearing a single time and around 0.84% taken by the ten largest. Sequencing used peripheral blood. These receptors all come from a man aged 55 to 70 with COVID-19, enrolled during active disease.

This clone appeared once. The chain combines TRBV18 with TRBJ2-1; 8 nucleotides line up with TRBD1. The germline V gene has CDR1 KGHSH and CDR2 LQKENI. Germline trimming cut 5 bases from V and 7 bases from J; bases unmatched to any gene: 10. The CDR3 loop spans 15 amino acids. CDR3 sequence: CASSDAGTGENEQFF. In DNA form, the CDR3 reads TGTGCCAGCTCAGATGCCGGGACAGGAGAGAATGAGCAGTTCTTC. The variable domain in full, completed from reference TRBV18 and TRBJ2-1, reads NAGVMQNPRHLVRRRGQEARLRCSPMKGHSHVYWYRQLPEEGLKFMVYLQKENIIDESGMPKERFSAEFPKEGPSILRIQQVVRGDSAAYFCASSDAGTGENEQFFGPGTRLTVL.

The chain carries TRBV5-4 and TRBJ1-5; D gene unclear. Germline CDR1 reads SGHNT; CDR2 reads YYREEE (reference sequence). V was cut by 4 bases and J by 6 bases, with 8 bases left in between. The CDR3 loop spans 12 amino acids. CDR3 sequence: CASSASGQPQHF. In DNA form, the CDR3 reads TGTGCCAGCAGCGCGAGCGGTCAGCCCCAGCATTTT.

The chain couples TRBV27 to TRBJ2-1; 11 nucleotides match TRBD1. The V gene's germline CDR1 is MNHEY and CDR2 SMNVEV (reference sequence). V lost 4 bases, J lost 4 bases, and 6 bases stayed unmatched. The CDR3 totals 16 residues. CDR3 DNA sequence: TGTGCCAGCAGTTCGGACAGGGGGCGGTCGTACAATGAGCAGTTCTTC. Its translation is CASSSDRGRSYNEQFF.

The DNA for the CDR3 is TGTGCCAGCAGCGCCGGGACTAGCGGGAGCTCCGGGGAGCTGTTTTTT. Translating gives CASSAGTSGSSGELFF. The chain is built from TRBV9 and TRBJ2-2, with TRBD2 matching over 14 bases. The V gene's germline CDR1 is SGDLS and CDR2 YYNGEE. This CDR3 region has 16 residues. V shed 3 bases and J 6 bases; nucleotides not matched to a gene: 4.

The chain has TRBV28 and TRBJ1-2, with D perhaps TRBD1 (5 bases). CDR1 is MDHEN and CDR2 is SYDVKM in the germline V gene. This CDR3 contains 13 residues. V lost 7 bases and J 0 bases, leaving 9 bases between the germline ends. The CDR3 region is CASTRVANYGYTF. The CDR3 DNA reads as TGTGCCAGCACCAGGGTGGCTAACTATGGCTACACCTTC.

The chain carries TRBV27 and TRBJ1-3, with TRBD1 matching over 7 bases. This CDR3 region has 15 residues. Germline-derived CDR1 and CDR2 are MNHEY and SMNVEV (reference sequence). With V trimmed by 6 bases and J by 2 bases, 7 bases remained unmatched. CDR3 sequence (DNA): TGTGCCAGCAGGGTAGACAGGGCAGCTGGAAACACCATATATTTT. This translates into CASRVDRAAGNTIYF.

The chain links TRBV4-1 to TRBJ2-3; TRBD1 matches at 12 bases. The CDR3 has 14 residues. Germline V gene sequence: CDR1 MGHRA, CDR2 YSYEKL. V dropped 4 bases and J dropped 13; count of bases not matched to a gene: 9. CDR3 protein: CASSLRKGQGAEYF. CDR3 nucleotides: TGCGCCAGCAGCCTCAGGAAGGGACAGGGGGCGGAGTATTTT.

This chain joins TRBV28 and TRBJ1-1; D might be TRBD1 (6 bases). The CDR3 is 16 amino acids. V was clipped by 7 bases and J by 4 bases, with 22 bases between them. CDR1 and CDR2 (germline): MDHEN, SYDVKM. The chain's CDR3 is CASIAPVGGLGTEAFF. CDR3 DNA sequence: TGTGCCAGCATTGCACCTGTGGGGGGGCTCGGCACTGAAGCTTTCTTT.

The chain joins TRBV2 to TRBJ1-2, with D possibly being TRBD1 (5 bases). The V end lost 6 bases, the J end lost 8 bases, and 16 bases lay between the germline ends. CDR1 SNHLY and CDR2 FYNNEI come from the germline V gene. The CDR3 covers 13 residues. The CDR3 loop reads CASRGTPGGGYTF. The CDR3 DNA sequence: TGTGCCAGCAGGGGGACTCCCGGTGGGGGCTACACCTTC. The full variable domain, its missing parts supplied by reference TRBV2 and TRBJ1-2, is EPEVTQTPSHQVTQMGQEVILRCVPISNHLYFYWYRQILGQKVEFLVSFYNNEISEKSEIFDDQFSVERPDGSNFTLKIRSTKLEDSAMYFCASRGTPGGGYTFGSGTRLTVV.

The rearrangement joins TRBV4-3 to TRBJ2-2; D uncertain. The CDR3 runs 15 residues. With 0 bases removed from V and 6 bases from J, the gap between germline ends came to 11 bases. Germline loops: CDR1 LGHNA, CDR2 YSLEER. The CDR3 nucleotides are TGCGCCAGCAGCCAAGATGAGAGAGTGGCCGGGGAGCTGTTTTTT. Translating it yields CASSQDERVAGELFF.

V usage is TRBV5-4 and J usage is TRBJ2-2, with D tentatively TRBD1 (6 bases). The germline V gene encodes CDR1 SGHNT and CDR2 YYREEE (reference sequence). V dropped 0 bases and J dropped 4 bases, with 10 bases sitting between them. CDR3 size: 15 residues. This CDR3 is CASSLDLGGTGELFF. CDR3 in DNA: TGTGCCAGCAGCTTGGATCTAGGGGGCACCGGGGAGCTGTTTTTT.

V gene TRBV2 combines with J gene TRBJ1-1; D is perhaps TRBD1 (5 bases). The CDR3 contains 14 residues. Germline values: CDR1 SNHLY, CDR2 FYNNEI. Trimming stripped 2 bases from V and 4 bases from J, with 11 bases between. In DNA form, the CDR3 reads TGTGCCAGCAGTGAACAGGGAGGGTCCACTGAAGCTTTCTTT. Translating it yields CASSEQGGSTEAFF.

This chain uses TRBV4-3 with TRBJ2-7, with 9 positions matching TRBD1. Unmatched junction bases numbered 11, after V lost 1 base and J lost 7 bases. The CDR3 sequence is 16 residues long. Germline CDR1 reads LGHNA; CDR2 reads YSLEER. The CDR3 DNA is TGCGCCAGCAGCCAAGGCACCACAGGGGGCGCGAAAGAGCAGTACTTC. Its protein product is CASSQGTTGGAKEQYF.

As DNA, the CDR3 is TGTGCCAGCAGTTTCGGGCAGCGGGAGGCCCGATCTACCGGGGAGCTGTTTTTT. Translating it yields CASSFGQREARSTGELFF. This chain links TRBV28 with TRBJ2-2, with TRBD2 matching 9 bases. After removal of 3 bases from V and 5 bases from J, the junction contained 13 bases not matched to a gene. From germline, CDR1 is MDHEN and CDR2 SYDVKM. This CDR3 has 18 residues.

V gene TRBV4-2 combines with J gene TRBJ1-2; 7 positions match TRBD1. This CDR3 has 16 residues. Trimming took 0 bases from V and 6 from J; bases not matched to a gene: 10. Germline values: CDR1 LGHNA, CDR2 YNFKEQ. This chain's CDR3 is CASSQEGATGRHGYTF. The CDR3 DNA reads TGTGCCAGCAGCCAAGAAGGTGCGACAGGGCGGCATGGCTACACCTTC.